This T cell receptor (beta chain) is from a study of metastatic and nonmetastatic thyroid tumors. Overall study context: Thyroid patients, malignant and benign, had repertoires compared across blood and tumor or nodule tissue.

Thyroid surgery was preceded by no treatment in any patient. TCRdb ran MiXCR on the PCR reads. The table shows some 40,000 clones, with approximately 15% occurring only once. This clone was counted ten times or more. The V and J ends lost 3 bases and 4 bases, in that order; junction bases with no gene match: 8. The CDR3 has 15 residues. The germline V gene encodes CDR1 DFQATT and CDR2 SNEGSKA (reference sequence). The chain has TRBV20-1 and TRBJ2-3; 9 bases match TRBD2. The sample taken for sequencing was blood. This TCR was sampled from a female donor with papillary thyroid cancer or a benign thyroid nodule (not recorded which). Some clones in this sample may be carry-over from other donors' samples. CDR3 sequence reads: CSASPSIAGADTQYF. CDR3 DNA: TGCAGTGCTAGCCCCTCTATAGCGGGAGCAGATACGCAGTATTTT.